This entry lists 3 T cell receptor beta chains sequenced from one sample in a study of blood T cells in healthy people across ages (dated by TCRdb to about 2015). The library was built by means of 5' RACE. The listed sequencing device is Illumina HiSeq 2500. A second 7 to 11 cycle PCR used a sample-barcoded 5' primer and a J-beta primer mix. TCRdb's own reprocessing of the public reads used fastp at Q25 and MiXCR and kept productive beta chains. CDR3 protein duplicates are merged, each entry listing the most common genes and DNA. Across this sample there are 1.4 million or so distinct CDR3 sequences, with roughly 43% seen only once. The ten largest clones take up more than 4% of the sample. Sample: blood. Receptors originate from a woman younger than 35 in good health.

This clonotype was recorded a few times. CDR3 sequence: CASSLGVLNTEAFF. CDR3 DNA: TGTGCCAGCAGCTTAGGGGTCCTGAACACTGAAGCTTTCTTT. The chain recombines TRBV7-2 with TRBJ1-1; D uncertain. The CDR3 has 14 residues. CDR1 is SGHTA and CDR2 is FQGNSA in the germline V gene. V lost 1 base, J lost 0 bases, and 6 bases lay in between.

A few counts support this clonotype. V usage is TRBV12-3 or TRBV12-4 and J usage is TRBJ1-2; unclear D gene. Trimming took 5 bases from V and 4 from J, leaving 11 bases between them. The CDR3 has 13 residues. The CDR3 loop reads CASSLEVGYGYTF. In nucleotides, the CDR3 is TGTGCCAGCAGTCTCGAGGTGGGCTATGGCTACACCTTC.

This chain joins TRBV6-2 or TRBV6-3 and TRBJ1-1; D unclear. CDR3 length: 14 amino acids. CDR1 and CDR2 (germline): MNHEY, SVGEGT. The V end was cut by 5 bases, the J end by 1 base, with 11 bases between. CDR3 nucleotide sequence: TGTGCCAGCAGTGACTGGGGATCGAACACTGAAGCTTTCTTT. Amino acids: CASSDWGSNTEAFF.